This is a list of T cell receptor beta chains from one sample in a study of T cell responses to AZD1222 COVID-19 vaccine. Measured with immunoSEQ multiplex PCR; TCRdb has only the in-frame clones, and not every one. This table holds more than 90,000 clones, roughly 89% found once. The sample consisted of peripheral blood, taken 28 days after the second AZD1222 dose. The receptor source for this set is an adult who received the AZD1222 COVID-19 vaccine. The CDR3 runs from the conserved cysteine through the conserved F or W. Fields, in order: V gene, clone size, D gene, J gene, CDR3 DNA, CDR3 protein. D genes are given only for firm matches. The size of a clone is reported for some rows only, either as once, few or many, or as a class for expanded clones.

V gene: TRBV30
clone size: -
D gene: TRBD1
J gene: TRBJ2-7
CDR3 DNA: TGTGCCTGGAGGAGACAGGGGACGGCCTACGAGCAGTACTTC
CDR3 protein: CAWRRQGTAYEQYF

V gene: TRBV11-3
clone size: -
D gene: -
J gene: TRBJ2-1
CDR3 DNA: TGTGCCAGCAGCTTAGTAGAGGAGGGCTCGTACAATGAGCAGTTCTTC
CDR3 protein: CASSLVEEGSYNEQFF

V gene: TRBV6-5
clone size: -
D gene: -
J gene: TRBJ1-3
CDR3 DNA: TGTGCCAGCAGCCCAGAGCGACCCACCGGAAACACCATATATTTT
CDR3 protein: CASSPERPTGNTIYF

V gene: TRBV5-1
clone size: once
D gene: -
J gene: TRBJ2-3
CDR3 DNA: TGCGCCAGCAGCTTGGTTCCGGGGTCAGATACGCAGTATTTT
CDR3 protein: CASSLVPGSDTQYF

V gene: TRBV19
clone size: -
D gene: TRBD1
J gene: TRBJ1-5
CDR3 DNA: TGTGCCAGTAGTCCCCGAGGGGGACAGTCGCGGGGGCCCCAGCATTTT
CDR3 protein: CASSPRGGQSRGPQHF

V gene: TRBV19
clone size: -
D gene: -
J gene: TRBJ2-2
CDR3 DNA: TGTGCCAGTAGTATTACTTTCCGAGCGAACACCGGGGAGCTGTTTTTT
CDR3 protein: CASSITFRANTGELFF

V gene: TRBV10-3
clone size: few
D gene: -
J gene: TRBJ2-1
CDR3 DNA: TGTGCCATCAATGTAGGGGGGTTAAATGAGCAGTTCTTC
CDR3 protein: CAINVGGLNEQFF

V gene: TRBV29-1
clone size: few
D gene: -
J gene: TRBJ1-2
CDR3 DNA: TGCAGCGCCCACACCAGGGGAGGTGGCTATGGCTACACCTTC
CDR3 protein: CSAHTRGGGYGYTF

V gene: TRBV6-2/TRBV6-3
clone size: -
D gene: -
J gene: TRBJ2-7
CDR3 DNA: TGTGCCAGCAGCCGGGACATCTCCTACGAGCAGTACTTC
CDR3 protein: CASSRDISYEQYF

V gene: TRBV30
clone size: -
D gene: -
J gene: TRBJ1-1
CDR3 DNA: TGTGCCTGGACCTCACGGGGAGAAGCTTTCTTT
CDR3 protein: CAWTSRGEAFF

V gene: TRBV23-1
clone size: -
D gene: -
J gene: TRBJ1-6
CDR3 DNA: TGCGCCAGCAGTCAATTTCAGGGTAAACACTCCTATAATTCACCCCTCCACTTT
CDR3 protein: CASSQFQGKHSYNSPLHF

V gene: TRBV25-1
clone size: -
D gene: -
J gene: TRBJ2-2
CDR3 DNA: TGTGCCAGCAGTGGTGGTGGCGGGGAGCTGTTTTTT
CDR3 protein: CASSGGGGELFF

V gene: TRBV7-9
clone size: -
D gene: -
J gene: TRBJ2-5
CDR3 DNA: TGTGCCAGCAGCTCCCCCGGCAGGGCGGGGCAAGAGACCCAGTACTTC
CDR3 protein: CASSSPGRAGQETQYF

V gene: TRBV19
clone size: -
D gene: TRBD1
J gene: TRBJ1-2
CDR3 DNA: TGTGCCAGTAGTATCCGGACAGGGCTTGGCTACACCTTC
CDR3 protein: CASSIRTGLGYTF

V gene: TRBV7-8
clone size: -
D gene: -
J gene: TRBJ1-1
CDR3 DNA: TGTGCCAGCAGCTTATGGACGGCCAGGAACACTGAAGCTTTCTTT
CDR3 protein: CASSLWTARNTEAFF

V gene: TRBV7-8
clone size: once
D gene: -
J gene: TRBJ2-3
CDR3 DNA: TGTGCCACATCCTGGGGCAAGACAGATACGCAGTATTTT
CDR3 protein: CATSWGKTDTQYF

V gene: TRBV5-4
clone size: -
D gene: TRBD1
J gene: TRBJ1-1
CDR3 DNA: TGTGCCAGCAGCCGGGGACAGGGCTATTCGAACACTGAAGCTTTCTTT
CDR3 protein: CASSRGQGYSNTEAFF

V gene: TRBV6-5
clone size: -
D gene: -
J gene: TRBJ2-7
CDR3 DNA: TGTGCCAGCAGTTACTTTCGGAGCTCCTACGAGCAGTACTTC
CDR3 protein: CASSYFRSSYEQYF

V gene: TRBV11-3
clone size: -
D gene: -
J gene: TRBJ2-7
CDR3 DNA: TGTGCCAGCAGCTCTGCAGCAATTGACTACGAGCAGTACTTC
CDR3 protein: CASSSAAIDYEQYF

V gene: TRBV9
clone size: -
D gene: -
J gene: TRBJ2-7
CDR3 DNA: TGTGCCAGCAGCGTAGGGGGGCTGACCGATTTCTACGAGCAGTACTTC
CDR3 protein: CASSVGGLTDFYEQYF

V gene: TRBV30
clone size: once
D gene: -
J gene: TRBJ1-3
CDR3 DNA: TGTGCCTGGAGTAGGGACTTTAACTCTGGAAACACCATATATTTT
CDR3 protein: CAWSRDFNSGNTIYF

V gene: TRBV5-4
clone size: once
D gene: TRBD1
J gene: TRBJ1-2
CDR3 DNA: TGTGCCACCGGGACAGGGGGGGTGATAGACTATGGCTACACCTTC
CDR3 protein: CATGTGGVIDYGYTF

V gene: TRBV11-2
clone size: -
D gene: -
J gene: TRBJ2-7
CDR3 DNA: TGTGCCAGCAGCTTAGTGGGATTGGGGAACGAGCAGTACTTC
CDR3 protein: CASSLVGLGNEQYF

V gene: TRBV7-2
clone size: -
D gene: -
J gene: TRBJ2-1
CDR3 DNA: TGTGCCAGCAGCGTGACACAGGTACCATCCTACAATGAGCAGTTCTTC
CDR3 protein: CASSVTQVPSYNEQFF

V gene: TRBV5-1
clone size: -
D gene: TRBD1
J gene: TRBJ1-4
CDR3 DNA: TGCGCCAGCAGCAAAGGAGGAGGGGGCGCGGAACTGTTTTTT
CDR3 protein: CASSKGGGGAELFF

V gene: TRBV5-1
clone size: -
D gene: -
J gene: TRBJ2-5
CDR3 DNA: TGCGCCAGCAGCTTGGATCCCCGTGAGACCCAGTACTTC
CDR3 protein: CASSLDPRETQYF

V gene: TRBV4-3
clone size: -
D gene: TRBD1
J gene: TRBJ1-4
CDR3 DNA: TGCGCCAGCAGCCCTTCCTTTCAGGGGGCTGGTAATGAAAAACTGTTTTTT
CDR3 protein: CASSPSFQGAGNEKLFF

V gene: TRBV11-2
clone size: -
D gene: TRBD1
J gene: TRBJ2-7
CDR3 DNA: TGTGCCAGCAGCCCCGGGACAGGGGACTACGAGCAGTACTTC
CDR3 protein: CASSPGTGDYEQYF

V gene: TRBV12-2
clone size: -
D gene: -
J gene: TRBJ1-5
CDR3 DNA: TGTGCAAGTCCCCACTACGTCGAGGGCAATCAGCCCCAGCATTTT
CDR3 protein: CASPHYVEGNQPQHF

V gene: TRBV9
clone size: once
D gene: -
J gene: TRBJ2-7
CDR3 DNA: TGTGCCAGCAGCGTAGGGCTAGCTGACTCCTACGAGCAGTACTTC
CDR3 protein: CASSVGLADSYEQYF

V gene: TRBV19
clone size: -
D gene: -
J gene: TRBJ1-5
CDR3 DNA: TGTGCAACTACATCGGGTACAGGGCAGCAGCCCCAGCATTTT
CDR3 protein: CATTSGTGQQPQHF

V gene: TRBV3-1/TRBV3-2
clone size: -
D gene: -
J gene: TRBJ1-2
CDR3 DNA: TGTGCCAGCAGCCAAGGGAGACAGAACTATGGCTACACCTTC
CDR3 protein: CASSQGRQNYGYTF